The entry below gives a single T cell receptor beta chain sequence along with its context. The target antigen is unknown. TCRdb processed the 5' RACE reads anew with MiXCR; each CDR3 protein has one entry. The sample contains a few hundred thousand distinct CDR3 sequences, about 13% of which appear only once. These data originate in a study of CD8 T cells in ankylosing spondylitis. Study results and limitations: Reportedly, matched ankylosing spondylitis synovial fluid was significantly enriched for disease-linked clones. There was a TCR beta motif, made of eight highly homologous variants, that appeared characteristic of ankylosing spondylitis blood.

The length of the CDR3 is 14 residues. Germline assignment: CDR1 DFQATT and CDR2 SNEGSKA (reference sequence). With 0 bases removed from V and 3 bases from J, the gap between germline ends came to 11 bases. The chain employs TRBV20-1 and TRBJ2-5, with TRBD1 as a possible D gene (6 bases). The sample taken for sequencing was blood, either unsorted or a sorted T cell fraction (not recorded which). This receptor was identified in a male donor with ankylosing spondylitis. CDR3 in DNA: TGCAGTGCTAGAGATCAAGGGGGAAAAGAGACCCAGTACTTC. This codes for CSARDQGGKETQYF.